This T cell receptor beta chain was found in a study of identical twins. TCRdb re-called the 5' RACE reads with MiXCR, one entry per CDR3 protein. The sample carries 640,000 or so distinct CDR3 sequences, 5.5% to 6.5% recorded once. CDR1 and CDR2 (germline): LNHDA, SQIVND (reference sequence). V lost 5 bases, J lost 9 bases, and 18 bases lay in between. The CDR3 runs 14 residues. V and J are TRBV19 and TRBJ2-3; a possible D gene is TRBD2 (6 bases). The sample comprised naive T cells sorted from blood. This receptor was obtained from a man aged 18 to 29 in good health. CDR3 nucleotide sequence: TGTGCCAGTAGTGATCGGCGGGCGGGGACGACGCAGTATTTT. This gives the protein CASSDRRAGTTQYF.